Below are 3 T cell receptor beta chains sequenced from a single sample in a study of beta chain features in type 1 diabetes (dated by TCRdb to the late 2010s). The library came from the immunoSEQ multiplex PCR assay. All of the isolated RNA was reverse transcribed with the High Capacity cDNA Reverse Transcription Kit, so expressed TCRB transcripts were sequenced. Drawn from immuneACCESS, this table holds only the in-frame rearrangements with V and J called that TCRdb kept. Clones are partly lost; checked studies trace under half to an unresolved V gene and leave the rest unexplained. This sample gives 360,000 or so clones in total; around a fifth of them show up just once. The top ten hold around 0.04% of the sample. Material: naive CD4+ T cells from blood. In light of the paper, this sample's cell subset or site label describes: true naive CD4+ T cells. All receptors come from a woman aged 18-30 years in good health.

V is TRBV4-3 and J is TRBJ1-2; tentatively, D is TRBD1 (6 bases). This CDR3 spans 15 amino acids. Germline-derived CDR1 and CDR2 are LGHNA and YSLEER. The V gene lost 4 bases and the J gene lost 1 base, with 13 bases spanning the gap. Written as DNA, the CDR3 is TGCGCCAGCAGCCTTGACAGGCTGAGTAACTATGGCTACACCTTC. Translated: CASSLDRLSNYGYTF.

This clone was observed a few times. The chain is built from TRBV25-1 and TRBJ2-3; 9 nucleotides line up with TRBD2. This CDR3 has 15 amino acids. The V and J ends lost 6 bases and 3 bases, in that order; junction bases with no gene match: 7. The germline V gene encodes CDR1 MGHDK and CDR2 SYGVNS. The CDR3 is CASRAGSGRTDTQYF. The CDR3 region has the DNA TGTGCCAGCAGGGCGGGTAGCGGGAGAACAGATACGCAGTATTTT.

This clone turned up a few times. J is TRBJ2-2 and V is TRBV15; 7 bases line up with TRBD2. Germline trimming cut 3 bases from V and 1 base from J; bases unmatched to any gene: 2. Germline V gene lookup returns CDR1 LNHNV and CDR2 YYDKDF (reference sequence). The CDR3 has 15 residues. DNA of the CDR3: TGTGCCACCAGCAGGGGCGGGGGGAACACCGGGGAGCTGTTTTTT. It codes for CATSRGGGNTGELFF.